This TCR beta chain was obtained from a study of OX40 agonist ivuxolimab in advanced cancers. Looking at the study overall: Ivuxolimab was a fully human IgG2 agonistic monoclonal antibody targeting the costimulatory receptor OX40 (CD134). In the dose-escalation cohort, roughly 80% of patients were male, and the mean age was approximately 55 years, with a range of about 23 to 90. Of the approximately 50 dose-escalation patients, hepatocellular carcinoma was present in about 19, melanoma in some 15, renal cell carcinoma in 9 and head and neck cancer in 9. The paper covers the monotherapy dose-escalation part of the phase I ivuxolimab trial, which included N ≈ 50 patients. Peripheral TCRbeta sequencing was intended to test whether TCR sequence diversity was altered and clonal T-cell expansion was caused by ivuxolimab. Intravenous ivuxolimab was administered to patients every 2 weeks at six dose levels: 0.01, 0.1, 0.3, 1.5, 3 and 10 mg/kg. Patients were allowed to have had prior anti-PD-1, anti-PD-L1 or anti-CTLA-4 therapy, and approximately 40% of the dose-escalation patients had been treated with checkpoint inhibitors. Partial responses occurred in three dose-escalation patients: two with cutaneous melanoma and one with hepatocellular carcinoma.

The trial excluded patients who had a history of autoimmune disease or were on systemic immunosuppression. Peripheral blood for TCR sequencing was collected from all dose cohorts at baseline, on cycle 4 day 1, and on cycle 7 day 1. The samples were drawn from a first-in-human, open-label, multicenter phase I dose-escalation trial of ivuxolimab. Adults with locally advanced or metastatic head and neck squamous cell, hepatocellular, melanoma or renal cell carcinoma were enrolled in the trial. Before TCR sequencing, CD4+ and CD8+ T cells were separately sorted from peripheral blood. In regard to this clone: Its specific antigen is unknown. Per-base qualities were not stored, and no clone one base away is much larger.

The CDR3 goes from the cysteine to the phenylalanine over 14 residues. Of the read, only the CDR3 DNA is kept; its 42 bases are in frame from base 1. From the germline V gene, CDR1 is SGHRS and CDR2 is YFSETQ. The study at large found these results: Low levels of normalized T-cell clonal expansion were also shown by some nonresponding patients. In partial responders in the 0.1-3.0 mg/kg groups, normalized peripheral clonal expansion was found to be among the lowest, especially among CD8+ T cells. At doses of 0.1 to 3.0 mg/kg, clonal expansion of both CD4+ and CD8+ T cells in blood was seen between baseline and week 6. Antigen specificity was not determined for the clonally expanded peripheral T cells. After ivuxolimab, expanded clones were on average more numerous among CD8+ T cells than among CD4+ T cells.

Genomic DNA was isolated from the sorted cells so that the TCRbeta CDR3 region could be sequenced. The immunoSEQ Assay was used for sequencing of TCRbeta CDR3 regions. TCRdb obtained this table from immuneACCESS and retained in-frame rearrangements with V and J assigned. These tables miss some clones; where compared with another copy, unresolved V genes account for less than half of the shortfall, and the remainder is unexplained. The sample includes fewer than 50,000 clones, with approximately 78% observed a single time. 2.6% of the sample is taken by the ten largest. This chain joins TRBV5-1 to TRBJ2-5, and possibly TRBD1, on 6 matching bases. The DNA end is a closer match to TRBJ2-7, so the J assignment may be wrong. The sequence was obtained from an adult with an advanced solid tumor such as melanoma, head and neck, liver or kidney cancer. The sequencing here drew on CD4+ or CD8+ T cells sorted from blood, taken in a trial of the OX40 agonist ivuxolimab. The DNA sequence is as follows: TGCGCCAGCAGCTTGTTGACAGGCAACTACGAGCAGTACTTC. It specifies CASSLLTGNYEQYF.